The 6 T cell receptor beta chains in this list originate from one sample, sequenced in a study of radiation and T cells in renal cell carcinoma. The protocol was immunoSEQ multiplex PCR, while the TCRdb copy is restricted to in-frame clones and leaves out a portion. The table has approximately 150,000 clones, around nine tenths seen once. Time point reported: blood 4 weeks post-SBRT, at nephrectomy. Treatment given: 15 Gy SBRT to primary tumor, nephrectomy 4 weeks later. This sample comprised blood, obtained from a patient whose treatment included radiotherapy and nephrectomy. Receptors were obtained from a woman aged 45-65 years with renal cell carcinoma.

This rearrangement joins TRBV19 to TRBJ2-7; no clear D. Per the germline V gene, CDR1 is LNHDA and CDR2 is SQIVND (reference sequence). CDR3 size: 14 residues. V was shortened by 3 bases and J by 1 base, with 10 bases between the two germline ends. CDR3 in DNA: TGTGCCAGTAGTATTCAGGCAGATTCCTACGAGCAGTACTTC. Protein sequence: CASSIQADSYEQYF.

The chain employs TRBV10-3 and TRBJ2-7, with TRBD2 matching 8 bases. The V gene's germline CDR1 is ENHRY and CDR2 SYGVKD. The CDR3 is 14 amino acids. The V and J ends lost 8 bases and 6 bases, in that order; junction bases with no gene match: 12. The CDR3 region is CAIRGIAGSSEQYF. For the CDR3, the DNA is TGTGCCATCCGCGGGATAGCGGGAAGTAGCGAGCAGTACTTC.

The CDR3 reads CASTLNSGTKDLYGYTF. CDR3 nucleotides: TGTGCCAGCACCCTTAACTCCGGGACAAAAGATCTCTATGGCTACACCTTC. The chain links TRBV9 to TRBJ1-2; perhaps TRBD1 as D (6 bases). CDR1 is SGDLS and CDR2 is YYNGEE in the germline V gene. Trimming shortened V by 6 bases and J by 4 bases, and 25 bases separated the two germline ends. CDR3 size: 17 residues. The variable domain in full, with the rest retrieved from reference TRBV9 and TRBJ1-2, is DSGVTQTPKHLITATGQRVTLRCSPRSGDLSVYWYQQSLDQGLQFLIQYYNGEERAKGNILERFSAQQFPDLHSELNLSSLELGDSALYFCASTLNSGTKDLYGYTFGSGTRLTVV.

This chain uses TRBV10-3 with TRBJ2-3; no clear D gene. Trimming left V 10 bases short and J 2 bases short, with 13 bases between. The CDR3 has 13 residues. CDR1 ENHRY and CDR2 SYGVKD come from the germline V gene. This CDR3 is CATTPRSTDTQYF. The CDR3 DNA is TGTGCCACAACGCCCAGGTCCACAGATACGCAGTATTTT.

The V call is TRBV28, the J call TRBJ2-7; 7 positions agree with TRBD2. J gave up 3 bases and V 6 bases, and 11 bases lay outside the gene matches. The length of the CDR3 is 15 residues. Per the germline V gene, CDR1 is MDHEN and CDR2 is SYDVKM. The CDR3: CASRPGLGGSYEQYF. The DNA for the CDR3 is TGTGCCAGCAGGCCCGGCCTCGGCGGGAGCTACGAGCAGTACTTC.

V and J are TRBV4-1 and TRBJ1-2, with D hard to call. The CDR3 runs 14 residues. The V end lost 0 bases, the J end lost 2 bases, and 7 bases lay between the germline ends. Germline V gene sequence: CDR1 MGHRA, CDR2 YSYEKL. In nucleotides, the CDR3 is TGCGCCAGCAGCCAAGATTCAAGGAACTATGGCTACACCTTC. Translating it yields CASSQDSRNYGYTF.